This T cell receptor (beta chain) was sequenced for a study of cytomegalovirus exposure and HLA in healthy donors. Whole-study findings and limits: An analysis was carried out at a later point. It showed that HLA-associated TCR beta chains were more clonally expanded than equally common non-associated chains.

V dropped 3 bases and J dropped 6 bases, with 15 bases sitting between them. The CDR3 contains 15 residues. Germline V CDR1 and CDR2: MNHEY, SMNVEV (reference sequence). A note on this clone: Its matching antigen is unknown.

A multiplex PCR was run with 60 Vbeta primers and 13 Jbeta primers. Measured with immunoSEQ multiplex PCR; TCRdb has only the in-frame clones, and not every one. This table has around 90,000 clones, more than 60% appearing once. This clonotype was obtained from a man aged 30 to 45 in good health and CMV-seronegative. Sequenced material: PBMCs. V gene TRBV27 combines with J gene TRBJ2-1, with D perhaps matching TRBD2 (5 bases). CDR3 DNA sequence: TGTGCCAGCAGTTTCCTCACGGGGATGGGCAATGAGCAGTTCTTC. It yields the protein CASSFLTGMGNEQFF.